The rows below give T cell receptor beta chains drawn from one sample of a study of post-analysis software for immune sequencing data. TCRdb reanalysed the PCR reads using MiXCR and keeps one entry per CDR3 protein. The data contain almost 700,000 distinct CDR3 sequences, 59% of them singletons. The specimen was blood. Receptors were obtained from a girl aged 2 to 9 with multiple sclerosis. Each CDR3 is given with its conserved first and last residue. Each record gives: clone size, D gene, V gene, J gene, CDR3 DNA, CDR3 protein. D genes are given only for firm matches. Clone sizes are given selectively: once, few, many, or a class where the clone is expanded.

clone size: -; D gene: -; V gene: TRBV3-1; J gene: TRBJ1-2; CDR3 DNA: TGTGCCAGCAGCCAGGTACTCCCGGGACCCAACTATGGCTGCACCTTC; CDR3 protein: CASSQVLPGPNYGCTF
clone size: few; D gene: -; V gene: TRBV20-1; J gene: TRBJ2-1; CDR3 DNA: TGCAGTGCTAGTCGGGGGCCCTACAATGAGCAGTTCTTC; CDR3 protein: CSASRGPYNEQFF
clone size: -; D gene: -; V gene: TRBV20-1; J gene: TRBJ1-2; CDR3 DNA: TGCAGTGCCGAAGCGGGGGGCCGGGGCTATGGCTACACCTTC; CDR3 protein: CSAEAGGRGYGYTF
clone size: -; D gene: -; V gene: TRBV12-3/TRBV12-4; J gene: TRBJ2-3; CDR3 DNA: TGTGCCAGCAGTTTAGAGGGGGGGGCCGATACGCAGTATTTT; CDR3 protein: CASSLEGGADTQYF
clone size: -; D gene: TRBD1; V gene: TRBV29-1; J gene: TRBJ2-1; CDR3 DNA: TGCAGCGTTGAAGATCGACAGGGGGCTGTGAATGAGCAGTTCTTC; CDR3 protein: CSVEDRQGAVNEQFF
clone size: few; D gene: TRBD1; V gene: TRBV5-8; J gene: TRBJ2-1; CDR3 DNA: TGTGCCAGCAGCTTGGAGGGACAGGGGGCGGATGAGCAGTTCTTC; CDR3 protein: CASSLEGQGADEQFF
clone size: -; D gene: -; V gene: TRBV20-1; J gene: TRBJ2-7; CDR3 DNA: TGCAGTGCTAGTAGCGGGACAGCCGCCTCCTACGAGCAGTACTTC; CDR3 protein: CSASSGTAASYEQYF
clone size: -; D gene: -; V gene: TRBV20-1; J gene: TRBJ1-2; CDR3 DNA: TGCAGTGCTGGGAGCAGGTGGAACTATGGCTACACCTTC; CDR3 protein: CSAGSRWNYGYTF
clone size: -; D gene: -; V gene: TRBV20-1; J gene: TRBJ2-1; CDR3 DNA: TGCAGTGCTAGACACAGGGCCTACCTCAATGAGCAGTTCTTC; CDR3 protein: CSARHRAYLNEQFF
clone size: -; D gene: TRBD2; V gene: TRBV7-9; J gene: TRBJ2-7; CDR3 DNA: TGTGCCAGCAGCTCCGGACTAGCGGGAGTTTCCTTGGAGCAGTACTTC; CDR3 protein: CASSSGLAGVSLEQYF
clone size: -; D gene: TRBD1; V gene: TRBV11-2; J gene: TRBJ2-5; CDR3 DNA: TGTGCCAGCAGCTTAGGGGCAGGGGGCAAGGAGACCCAGTACTTC; CDR3 protein: CASSLGAGGKETQYF
clone size: -; D gene: -; V gene: TRBV7-9; J gene: TRBJ2-7; CDR3 DNA: TGTGCCAGCAGCTTAGTGGATCGCTACGAGCAGTACTTC; CDR3 protein: CASSLVDRYEQYF
clone size: -; D gene: -; V gene: TRBV4-3; J gene: TRBJ2-3; CDR3 DNA: TGCGCCAGCAGCCCACTAGCTCCCACAGATACGCAGTATTTT; CDR3 protein: CASSPLAPTDTQYF
clone size: -; D gene: TRBD2; V gene: TRBV27; J gene: TRBJ2-7; CDR3 DNA: TGTGCCAGCAGCCTAGCGGGAGGGCCTTACTACGAGCAGTACTTC; CDR3 protein: CASSLAGGPYYEQYF
clone size: -; D gene: -; V gene: TRBV10-3; J gene: TRBJ2-1; CDR3 DNA: TGTGCCATCAGTGAGTCGGGTAGACAGAGTGAGCAGTTCTTC; CDR3 protein: CAISESGRQSEQFF
clone size: -; D gene: TRBD1; V gene: TRBV5-1; J gene: TRBJ2-5; CDR3 DNA: TGCGCCAGCAGAGTGAGGACAGGGGGCTTCCAAGAGACCCAGTACTTC; CDR3 protein: CASRVRTGGFQETQYF
clone size: once; D gene: -; V gene: TRBV5-1; J gene: TRBJ2-2; CDR3 DNA: TGCGCCAGCAGCTTGAGGGTCAGGACGAACACCGGGGAGCTGTTTTTT; CDR3 protein: CASSLRVRTNTGELFF
clone size: few; D gene: -; V gene: TRBV5-1; J gene: TRBJ2-7; CDR3 DNA: TGCGCCAGCAGCTTCCAAACGTCTTCCCACGAGCAGTACTTC; CDR3 protein: CASSFQTSSHEQYF
clone size: -; D gene: -; V gene: TRBV4-1; J gene: TRBJ1-2; CDR3 DNA: TGCGCCAGCAGCCCGATCTGGACTGGCTATGGCTACACCTTC; CDR3 protein: CASSPIWTGYGYTF
clone size: -; D gene: TRBD1; V gene: TRBV3-1; J gene: TRBJ2-5; CDR3 DNA: TGTGCCAGCAGCCCCCGGACAGGCGCAACTGAGACCCAGTACTTC; CDR3 protein: CASSPRTGATETQYF
clone size: few; D gene: TRBD2; V gene: TRBV10-3; J gene: TRBJ2-1; CDR3 DNA: TGTGCCATCAGTGGGAATAGCGGGAGGTACTACAATGAGCAGTTCTTC; CDR3 protein: CAISGNSGRYYNEQFF
clone size: -; D gene: TRBD2; V gene: TRBV3-1; J gene: TRBJ2-5; CDR3 DNA: TGTGCCAGCAGCCGCTGGCCTAGCGGGGAAGAGACCCAGTACTTC; CDR3 protein: CASSRWPSGEETQYF
clone size: -; D gene: -; V gene: TRBV20-1; J gene: TRBJ2-3; CDR3 DNA: TGCAGTGCCCCAGGGGCGTACACAGATACGCAGTATTTT; CDR3 protein: CSAPGAYTDTQYF
clone size: -; D gene: -; V gene: TRBV4-1; J gene: TRBJ2-5; CDR3 DNA: TGCGCCAGCAGCCAACCCCACGGACGAGAGACCCAGTACTTC; CDR3 protein: CASSQPHGRETQYF
clone size: -; D gene: -; V gene: TRBV2; J gene: TRBJ2-7; CDR3 DNA: TGTGCCAGCAGTGGCCGGGACAACCTAGGGCAGTACTTC; CDR3 protein: CASSGRDNLGQYF
clone size: few; D gene: -; V gene: TRBV7-9; J gene: TRBJ2-7; CDR3 DNA: TGTGCCAGCAGCCCCACCGGGAGCTCCTACGAGCAGTACTTC; CDR3 protein: CASSPTGSSYEQYF
clone size: -; D gene: -; V gene: TRBV5-1; J gene: TRBJ2-1; CDR3 DNA: TGCGCCAGCAGCTTGGATGGGGCAGGGGCTCCTGAGCAGTTCTTC; CDR3 protein: CASSLDGAGAPEQFF
clone size: once; D gene: -; V gene: TRBV3-1; J gene: TRBJ1-1; CDR3 DNA: TGTGCCAGCAGCCAATCGGGGGCGAATGAAGCTTTCTTT; CDR3 protein: CASSQSGANEAFF
clone size: -; D gene: TRBD1; V gene: TRBV7-9; J gene: TRBJ2-7; CDR3 DNA: TGTGCCAGCAGCTCAGACAGGGGGGCATCCTACGAGCAGTACTTC; CDR3 protein: CASSSDRGASYEQYF
clone size: -; D gene: TRBD1; V gene: TRBV27; J gene: TRBJ1-2; CDR3 DNA: TGTGCCAGCAGACCTTTAGCCCCGGGACAGGGTTATGGCTACACCTTC; CDR3 protein: CASRPLAPGQGYGYTF
clone size: -; D gene: -; V gene: TRBV18; J gene: TRBJ2-1; CDR3 DNA: TGTGCCAGCTCAGGGGGTGACTGGACCCCCTTATCCTACAATGAGCAGTTCTTC; CDR3 protein: CASSGGDWTPLSYNEQFF
clone size: -; D gene: -; V gene: TRBV19; J gene: TRBJ2-6; CDR3 DNA: TGTGCCAGTAGCATGCGAGCTGGGGCCAACGTCCTGACTTTC; CDR3 protein: CASSMRAGANVLTF
clone size: -; D gene: TRBD1; V gene: TRBV6-6; J gene: TRBJ2-7; CDR3 DNA: TGTGCCAGCAGTTACTCACAGGGGGGCGAGCAGTACTTC; CDR3 protein: CASSYSQGGEQYF
clone size: -; D gene: -; V gene: TRBV18; J gene: TRBJ2-3; CDR3 DNA: TGTGCCAGCTCTGGGCCGCCTAGCACAGATACGCAGTATTTT; CDR3 protein: CASSGPPSTDTQYF
clone size: -; D gene: TRBD2; V gene: TRBV20-1; J gene: TRBJ2-1; CDR3 DNA: TGCAGTGCCGACAGGACTAGCGGTAACAATGAGCAGTTCTTC; CDR3 protein: CSADRTSGNNEQFF
clone size: once; D gene: -; V gene: TRBV25-1; J gene: TRBJ1-2; CDR3 DNA: TGTGCCAGCAGTGACGGGACCTGGGGCTACACCTTC; CDR3 protein: CASSDGTWGYTF
clone size: -; D gene: TRBD1; V gene: TRBV11-2; J gene: TRBJ2-3; CDR3 DNA: TGTGCCAGCAGCTTATTGAAAGGGGGCTCCCCAGATACGCAGTATTTT; CDR3 protein: CASSLLKGGSPDTQYF